The sequence of this T cell receptor (beta chain) was determined in a study of T cells in Graves' hyperthyroidism and ophthalmopathy. As for the study in general: Peripheral blood specimens were obtained at initial diagnosis, prior to any treatment. General study findings and limits: Peripheral blood also featured most of the thyroid clonotypes expanded above 0.001.

Worth noting for this clonotype: The target antigen is unknown.

The V end was cut by 7 bases, the J end by 5 bases, with 10 bases between. Germline V gene sequence: CDR1 SGHVS, CDR2 FQNEAQ. This CDR3 has 12 amino acids. It was considered stable Graves' hyperthyroidism when ophthalmopathy did not progress within 18 months. Fresh peripheral blood, under 13 ml, was the source of the PBMCs. From RNA transcripts, TCR beta CDR3 regions were amplified. The primer set for the first-round RT-PCR of the TCR CDR3 was HTBI. MiXCR was run by TCRdb on the multiplex PCR reads, yielding one entry per CDR3 protein. The repertoire has 300,000 to 450,000 distinct CDR3 sequences, about 14% of them found once; the top ten carry about 10%.

This clonotype originated in a woman in her sixties or seventies with Graves' hyperthyroidism. The rearrangement uses TRBV7-8 and TRBJ2-3, with D possibly TRBD2 on 6 matching bases. Sequencing was carried out using blood. CDR3 residues: CASTGSGDTQYF. CDR3 DNA sequence: TGTGCCAGCACCGGGAGTGGAGATACGCAGTATTTT.